This T cell receptor beta chain was found in a study of neurological immune-mediated disorders. The study, taken as a whole, reports: Expanded clones shared no CDR3 amino acid sequences across subjects, suggesting private repertoires in all groups. HTLV-1-associated myelopathy led in TCR clonal expansion, while multiple sclerosis ranked lowest, below healthy controls.

5'RACE with 10-nucleotide random UMIs generated the cDNA. TCRdb re-analysed the 5' RACE reads in MiXCR, keeping a single row per CDR3 protein. The sample includes under 85,000 distinct CDR3 sequences, about 9.3% of them seen just once. The sample holds many counts of this clonotype. Its target is unknown. Unsorted libraries were prepared from 2 million PBMCs that had been stored at -80 C. V was cut by 6 bases and J by 7 bases, with 16 bases left in between. The length of the CDR3 is 13 residues. CDR1 is MNHEY, CDR2 SVGAGI, per germline. The chain links TRBV6-5 to TRBJ2-7; maybe TRBD1 (6 bases). The receptor comes from a man aged 40-49 years in good health. Material: PBMCs. CDR3 protein: CASSRDRRAEQYF. The CDR3, as DNA: TGTGCCAGCAGCCGAGACAGGCGAGCGGAGCAGTACTTC.